Listed below are T cell receptor beta chains from one sample, sequenced in a study of CXCR3-negative and CXCR3-positive naive CD8 T cells. TCRdb re-called the 5' RACE reads, yielding one record per CDR3 amino acid sequence without DNA. Its table records roughly 80,000 distinct CDR3 sequences. Sequenced material: naive CXCR3+ CD8+ T cells from blood. The origin of the receptors is a human donor in good health. Some clones in this sample may be carry-over from other donors' samples. CDR3s include the opening cysteine and the closing phenylalanine or tryptophan.

TRBJ2-3	TRBV27	CASNWGISTDTQYF
TRBJ2-1	TRBV7-9	CASSSKGLAGVHEQFF
TRBJ1-2	TRBV3-1	CASSQEGTNYGYTF
TRBJ2-3	TRBV9	CASSVERPTDTQYF
TRBJ1-1	TRBV3-1	CASSQVGRENTEAFF
TRBJ2-5	TRBV20-1	CSAKDSGTQYF
TRBJ2-3	TRBV29-1	CSVEGNDTQYF
TRBJ2-7	TRBV12-3/TRBV12-4	CASSLNPKREQYF
TRBJ2-1	TRBV21-1	CASSKAPYDKRPVEEQFF
TRBJ2-3	TRBV12-3/TRBV12-4	CASDGGTGTDTQYF
TRBJ1-2	TRBV4-2	CASSQDRIGGYTF
TRBJ2-7	TRBV12-3/TRBV12-4	CASSFLGQISSYEQYF
TRBJ2-1	TRBV19	CASSQFSGYYNEQFF
TRBJ1-1	TRBV15	CATGPLNTEAFF
TRBJ1-6	TRBV5-6	CASSWWTDSDSPLHF
TRBJ1-2	TRBV28	CVSSLTNNYGYTF
TRBJ2-2	TRBV7-3	CASSHVGNTGELFF
TRBJ1-2	TRBV4-1	CASSQMGQGDYGYTF
TRBJ2-5	TRBV7-9	CASSLTSGRTLQETQYF
TRBJ1-1	TRBV10-1	CASSEGGMNTEAFF
TRBJ1-4	TRBV28	CASRSFSGTNEKLFF
TRBJ2-3	TRBV10-3	CAIQRGPSTDTQYF
TRBJ2-1	TRBV20-1	CSARLAGELYNEQFF
TRBJ2-5	TRBV25-1	CASSLQGQETQYF
TRBJ2-3	TRBV4-2	CASSGAAGSTDTQYF
TRBJ1-6	TRBV28	CASSSKDSRNSPLHF
TRBJ2-2	TRBV28	CASSFGWSGGTRANTGELFF
TRBJ2-7	TRBV4-1	CASSHAGTGTFYEQYF
TRBJ2-1	TRBV7-9	CASTGGREYNEQFF
TRBJ1-2	TRBV29-1	CSVVDREALTYGYTF
TRBJ2-5	TRBV15	CATSEGQGVRETQYF
TRBJ2-5	TRBV20-1	CSARDFMGDSLWETQYF
TRBJ1-1	TRBV15	CATSIYTTPNTEAFF
TRBJ2-3	TRBV29-1	CSVVGNTDTQYF
TRBJ2-2	TRBV14	CASSPGEANTGELFF